This TCR beta chain emerged from a study of T-cell reconstitution after alpha-beta-depleted transplantation in children. Preparing the TCRbeta library involved the use of unique molecular identifiers. Via MiXCR, TCRdb re-called the PCR reads, giving one row per CDR3 protein. The data contain almost 500,000 distinct CDR3 sequences, about 11% of them singletons. This clonotype has a single count. This may be a read error: a much more frequent sequence differs by one nucleotide. With 0 bases clipped from V and 10 bases from J, the junction kept 2 bases outside the gene matches. The CDR3 runs 11 residues. Germline loops: CDR1 SQVTM, CDR2 ANQGSEA.

The chain couples TRBV29-1 to TRBJ2-7; TRBD1 matches at 8 bases. This sample comprised PBMCs, obtained before TCRalphabeta/CD19-depleted stem cell transplant. The sequence was collected from a child aged 2 to 10 with inherited bone marrow failure, due to receive a stem cell transplant. The CDR3 region has the DNA TGCAGCGTTGAAGAGACAGGGGACCAGTACTTC. Protein sequence: CSVEETGDQYF.